Sequencing of this T cell receptor beta chain was carried out in a study of blood T cells in healthy people across ages. Whole-study results and caveats: From one million sequenced T cells, diversity estimates were lower bounds. Older age coincided with a roughly linear decline in TCR beta diversity per million T cells.

V was shortened by 0 bases and J by 2 bases, with 9 bases between the two germline ends. This CDR3 comprises 14 residues. Germline V gene lookup returns CDR1 SGDLS and CDR2 YYNGEE. The use of a sample-barcoded 5' primer and a J-beta primer mix characterized a second PCR of roughly 7 to 11 cycles. TCRdb fed the 5' RACE reads into MiXCR, producing one record per CDR3 protein. The sample contains roughly 1.9 million distinct CDR3 sequences, about 39% of which appear only once. In this sample, this clonotype turned up a few times. What it binds is not known. This receptor was identified in a human donor in good health. The sequenced material came from blood. The chain is built from TRBV9 and TRBJ2-7; possibly TRBD1 or TRBD2 for D (6 bases each). The CDR3 DNA reads TGTGCCAGCAGCGTAGAGGGGGGCCCCTACGAGCAGTACTTC. It codes for CASSVEGGPYEQYF.